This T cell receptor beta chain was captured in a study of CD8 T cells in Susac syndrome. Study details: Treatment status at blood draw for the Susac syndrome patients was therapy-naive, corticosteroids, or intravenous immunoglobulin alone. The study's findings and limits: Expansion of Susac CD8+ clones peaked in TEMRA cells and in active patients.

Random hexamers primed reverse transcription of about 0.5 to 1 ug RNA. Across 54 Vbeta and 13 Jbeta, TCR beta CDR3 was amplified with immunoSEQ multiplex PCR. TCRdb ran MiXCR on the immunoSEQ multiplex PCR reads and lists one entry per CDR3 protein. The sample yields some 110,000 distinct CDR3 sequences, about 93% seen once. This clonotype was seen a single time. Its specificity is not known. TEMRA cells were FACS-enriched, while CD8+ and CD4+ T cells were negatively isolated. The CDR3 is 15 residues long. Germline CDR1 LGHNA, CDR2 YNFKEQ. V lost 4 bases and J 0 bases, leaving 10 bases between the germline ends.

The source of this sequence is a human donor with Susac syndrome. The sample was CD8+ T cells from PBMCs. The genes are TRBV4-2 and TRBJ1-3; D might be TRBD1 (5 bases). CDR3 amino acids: CASSPSQGSGNTIYF. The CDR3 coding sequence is TGTGCCAGCAGCCCGTCCCAGGGCTCTGGAAACACCATATATTTT.